The source of this T cell receptor beta chain is a study of T cells in Graves' hyperthyroidism and ophthalmopathy. Study-wide findings and caveats: Most thyroid clonotypes expanded above 0.001 were also detected in blood. The model made its ophthalmopathy prediction, and onset followed a median about 5.9 months later.

Trimming at V came to 3 bases and at J to 3 bases, leaving 1 base not matched to a gene. The CDR3 sequence is 14 residues long. CDR1 and CDR2 from the germline V gene are SGDLS and YYNGEE. Absence of ophthalmopathy progression within 18 months defined stable Graves' hyperthyroidism. Patients aged 18 to 65 had newly diagnosed hyperthyroidism lasting under 2 months. Authors of the study amplified TCR beta CDR3 regions from RNA transcripts. The HTBI primer set was used in a first-round RT-PCR of the TCR CDR3. Via MiXCR, TCRdb re-called the multiplex PCR reads, giving one row per CDR3 protein. The sample includes about 510,000 distinct CDR3 sequences, 14% of them seen just once. With respect to this clonotype: Its antigen is unknown.

The sample was blood. V and J are TRBV9 and TRBJ2-7, with 12 bases that match TRBD2. The source is a woman between 40 and 50 years old with Graves' hyperthyroidism. The CDR3 protein is CASSASGRGYEQYF. The CDR3 DNA follows: TGTGCCAGCAGCGCTAGCGGGAGGGGCTACGAGCAGTACTTC.